Below, 18 T cell receptor beta chains from the same sample are listed, as sequenced in a study of pediatric ulcerative colitis. Sequencing was performed with immunoSEQ multiplex PCR; in TCRdb, only in-frame clones are kept and a portion is missing. The sample includes roughly 5,200 clones, roughly 87% of them seen just once. The specimen was blood. All receptors derive from a boy under 18 with mild ulcerative colitis.

The chain has TRBV7-9 and TRBJ1-2; D remains ambiguous. The CDR3 length is 14 residues. V was shortened by 5 bases and J by 8 bases, with 18 bases between the two germline ends. Germline V lookup: CDR1 SEHNR, CDR2 FQNEAQ (reference sequence). Here the CDR3 DNA reads TGTGCCAGCAGCCGATCGACGATGGTGAGAGGCTACACCTTC. Translating gives CASSRSTMVRGYTF.

The V and J genes are TRBV5-1 and TRBJ2-5; D call uncertain. The V and J ends lost 0 bases and 1 base respectively, with 4 bases between them. CDR3 length: 13 residues. Per germline, CDR1 SGHRS and CDR2 YFSETQ. The CDR3 DNA is TGCGCCAGCAGCTTGGGGCTCCAAGAGACCCAGTACTTC. Translated: CASSLGLQETQYF.

Notes on this clone: This same CDR3 is encoded by further DNA sequences in the sample. The V and J genes are TRBV4-1 and TRBJ2-1; 7 positions agree with TRBD2. The ends lost 10 bases at V and 6 bases at J; junction bases unmatched: 12. Germline V lookup: CDR1 MGHRA, CDR2 YSYEKL. This CDR3 spans 14 amino acids. CDR3 bases: TGCGCCACGGGGGGATTCGGGAGGAGCAATGAGCAGTTCTTC. Its translation is CATGGFGRSNEQFF.

The rearrangement uses TRBV7-9 and TRBJ1-1; D remains ambiguous. The length of the CDR3 is 13 residues. Trimming left V 0 bases short and J 1 base short, with 3 bases between. In germline, CDR1 is SEHNR, CDR2 FQNEAQ (reference sequence). CDR3 protein: CASSLARNTEAFF. The CDR3 bases are TGTGCCAGCAGCTTAGCTAGGAACACTGAAGCTTTCTTT.

V gene TRBV2 combines with J gene TRBJ2-1, with D perhaps matching TRBD1 (6 bases). Germline values: CDR1 SNHLY, CDR2 FYNNEI. CDR3 length: 13 amino acids. Trimming took 8 bases from V and 8 from J, leaving 16 bases between them. The CDR3 nucleotides read TGTGCCAGCCCCAAAAACAGGGCCGATGAGCAGTTCTTC. This codes for CASPKNRADEQFF.

This chain uses TRBV5-1 with TRBJ1-1; unclear D gene. Germline V gene data show CDR1 as SGHRS and CDR2 as YFSETQ. CDR3 length: 13 residues. Trimming took off 9 bases at V and 0 bases at J, with 12 bases between the two ends. As DNA, the CDR3 is TGCGCCACCACGGAGGGAGTGAACACTGAAGCTTTCTTT. The encoded protein is CATTEGVNTEAFF.

The V gene is TRBV5-4, the J gene TRBJ1-1, with 11 bases aligning to TRBD1. The germline V gene encodes CDR1 SGHNT and CDR2 YYREEE (reference sequence). The length of the CDR3 is 13 residues. Unmatched junction bases numbered 5, after V lost 4 bases and J lost 9 bases. The CDR3 region has the DNA TGTGCCAGCAGCGCGGACAGGGGGCGCAAAGCTTTCTTT. Its translation is CASSADRGRKAFF.

This sequence joins TRBV27 and TRBJ1-1; unclear D gene. This CDR3 has 14 residues. Trimming stripped 3 bases from V and 3 bases from J, with 11 bases between. Per germline, CDR1 MNHEY and CDR2 SMNVEV (reference sequence). The CDR3 bases are TGTGCCAGCAGTTTTGGTTCTTGGGACACTGAAGCTTTCTTT. Amino acid sequence: CASSFGSWDTEAFF.

This chain connects TRBV28 to TRBJ2-3; D remains unclear. The CDR3 length is 17 residues. Deletions cut 4 bases from V and 1 base from J, with 18 bases between. The germline V gene encodes CDR1 MDHEN and CDR2 SYDVKM. The CDR3 sequence is CASSSSYRLEGTDTQYF. Here the CDR3 DNA reads TGTGCCAGCAGTTCCTCATACCGCCTCGAGGGCACAGATACGCAGTATTTT.

The chain links TRBV28 to TRBJ2-7; TRBD1 aligns across 9 bases. The CDR3 loop spans 16 amino acids. The germline V gene has CDR1 MDHEN and CDR2 SYDVKM. The J segment lost 4 bases and the V segment lost 5 bases, leaving 12 bases of the junction unmatched. The CDR3 DNA is TGTGCCAGCAGTCCCTCATTGGGACAGGGACTTTACGAGCAGTACTTC. Translation gives CASSPSLGQGLYEQYF.

The V and J genes are TRBV9 and TRBJ1-1; D is possibly TRBD1 (6 bases). The germline V gene has CDR1 SGDLS and CDR2 YYNGEE. The CDR3 totals 14 residues. V lost 4 bases and J 7 bases, leaving 17 bases between the germline ends. The CDR3 spells CASSPRSEGGEAFF. The CDR3 bases are TGTGCCAGCAGCCCCCGTTCCGAGGGGGGTGAAGCTTTCTTT. The full variable domain, completed using reference TRBV9 and TRBJ1-1, is DSGVTQTPKHLITATGQRVTLRCSPRSGDLSVYWYQQSLDQGLQFLIQYYNGEERAKGNILERFSAQQFPDLHSELNLSSLELGDSALYFCASSPRSEGGEAFFGQGTRLTVV.

The gene calls are TRBV6-5 and TRBJ1-4, with unresolved D. This CDR3 is built from 15 residues. The germline V and J ends were trimmed by 5 bases and 2 bases, with 12 bases remaining between them. Germline CDR1 reads MNHEY; CDR2 reads SVGAGI. CDR3 region: CASSTSGDTNEKLFF. The CDR3, as DNA: TGTGCCAGCAGTACATCAGGCGATACTAATGAAAAACTGTTTTTT.

The chain carries TRBV6-6 and TRBJ1-1; TRBD1 might be the D (6 bases). Germline assignment: CDR1 MNHNY and CDR2 SVGAGI (reference sequence). The length of the CDR3 is 14 residues. Trimming stripped 9 bases from V and 2 bases from J, with 16 bases between. This CDR3 reads CASYWAGENTEAFF. The DNA of the CDR3 is TGTGCCAGTTATTGGGCAGGGGAAAACACTGAAGCTTTCTTT.

For the CDR3, the DNA is TGTGCCAGCAGCGAGGGGGGTTTAGGCAATCAGCCCCAGCATTTT. Translation gives CASSEGGLGNQPQHF. The V gene is TRBV9, the J gene TRBJ1-5, with a weak D call TRBD1 (6 bases). From germline, CDR1 is SGDLS and CDR2 YYNGEE. The CDR3 spans 15 residues. The ends were cut back, 3 bases at V and 2 bases at J, with 12 bases in the middle.

This clone was found a few times. V and J are TRBV27 and TRBJ1-2; D gene unclear. Per the germline V gene, CDR1 is MNHEY and CDR2 is SMNVEV (reference sequence). This CDR3 has 15 amino acids. Trimming left V 8 bases short and J 0 bases short, with 16 bases between. CDR3 nucleotide sequence: TGTGCCAGCGCTCAGGCGTCGGGGACTAACTATGGCTACACCTTC. This sequence encodes CASAQASGTNYGYTF.

This clone was recorded once. V usage is TRBV4-1 and J usage is TRBJ1-2; 9 bases line up with TRBD1. Looked up from germline, CDR1 is MGHRA and CDR2 is YSYEKL. The CDR3 runs to 17 residues. The J segment lost 1 base and the V segment lost 4 bases, leaving 10 bases of the junction unmatched. This CDR3 reads CASSPATGTGSNYGYTF. CDR3 DNA sequence: TGCGCCAGCAGCCCCGCGACCGGGACAGGGAGTAACTATGGCTACACCTTC.

The chain links TRBV28 to TRBJ1-2; D not certain. Germline V CDR1 and CDR2: MDHEN, SYDVKM. The CDR3 totals 11 residues. V gave up 6 bases and J gave up 3 bases, with 5 bases separating them. The CDR3 spells CASREDYGYTF. The CDR3 nucleotides are TGTGCCAGCAGGGAGGACTATGGCTACACCTTC.

The rearrangement links TRBV5-1 to TRBJ2-7; TRBD1 might be the D (6 bases). Per the germline V gene, CDR1 is SGHRS and CDR2 is YFSETQ. V shed 0 bases and J shed 3 bases, with 16 bases lying between them. The CDR3 covers 16 residues. CDR3 amino acids: CASSLAQGTAFYEQYF. CDR3 coding DNA: TGCGCCAGCAGCTTGGCACAGGGCACGGCGTTCTACGAGCAGTACTTC.